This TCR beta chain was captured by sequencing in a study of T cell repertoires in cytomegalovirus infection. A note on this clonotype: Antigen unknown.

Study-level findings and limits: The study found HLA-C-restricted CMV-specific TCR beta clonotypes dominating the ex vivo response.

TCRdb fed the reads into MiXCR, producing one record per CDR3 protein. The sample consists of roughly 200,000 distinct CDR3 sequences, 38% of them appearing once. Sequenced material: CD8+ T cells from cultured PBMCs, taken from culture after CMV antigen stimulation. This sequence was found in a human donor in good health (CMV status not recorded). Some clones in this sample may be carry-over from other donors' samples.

The DNA of the CDR3 is TGTGCCAGCACCCTAGTGGCGGGGGACGGTTATACAGATACGCAGTATTTT. Amino acid sequence: CASTLVAGDGYTDTQYF. J is TRBJ2-3 and V is TRBV7-2; TRBD2 aligns across 7 bases. The CDR3 loop spans 17 amino acids. J lost 3 bases, V lost 7 bases, and 16 bases had no gene match. The germline gives CDR1 SGHTA, CDR2 FQGNSA.